These 22 T cell receptor beta chains share one sample of origin, sequenced in a study of T cell responses to AZD1222 COVID-19 vaccine. TCRdb's copy holds only in-frame clones and misses some; the assay was immunoSEQ multiplex PCR. Of 79,000 or so clones detected, approximately 90% appear once; the ten largest clones hold roughly 5%. The source was peripheral blood, collected 28 days after the second AZD1222 dose. The receptors derive from an adult who received the AZD1222 COVID-19 vaccine.

In its sample, this clone was seen once. This sequence joins TRBV14 and TRBJ2-7; D is unclear. Germline V gene lookup returns CDR1 SGHDN and CDR2 FVKESK. The V end lost 4 bases, the J end lost 1 base, and 11 bases lay between the germline ends. This CDR3 spans 14 amino acids. In nucleotides, the CDR3 is TGTGCCAGCAGCCTTACTACAGTTTCCTACGAGCAGTACTTC. It codes for CASSLTTVSYEQYF.

The chain couples TRBV9 to TRBJ2-5; TRBD2 matches 11 bases. The CDR3 consists of 16 residues. V lost 3 bases, J lost 2 bases, and 6 bases stayed unmatched. Germline V gene data show CDR1 as SGDLS and CDR2 as YYNGEE. The CDR3 protein is CASSAETSGKQETQYF. Here the CDR3 DNA reads TGTGCCAGCAGCGCCGAGACTAGCGGGAAACAAGAGACCCAGTACTTC.

CDR3 bases: TGTGCCAGCAGCCCACTGACTAGCGGGGGCCCTCAACAAGAGACCCAGTACTTC. It codes for CASSPLTSGGPQQETQYF. This sequence joins TRBV13 and TRBJ2-5; 12 nucleotides line up with TRBD2. Germline-derived CDR1 and CDR2 are PRHDT and FYEKMQ (reference sequence). There are 18 residues in the CDR3. J gave up 2 bases and V 5 bases, and 12 bases lay outside the gene matches.

This clone was observed a single time. The chain links TRBV7-2 to TRBJ1-5, with no clear D. The CDR3 runs to 13 residues. The germline V and J ends were trimmed by 5 bases and 7 bases, with 12 bases remaining between them. The germline V gene has CDR1 SGHTA and CDR2 FQGNSA. CDR3 nucleotide sequence: TGTGCCAGCAGCCCCGGCGGGAGACAGCCCCAGCATTTT. Translated, it gives CASSPGGRQPQHF.

The chain joins TRBV14 to TRBJ1-2; D uncertain. Germline CDR1 reads SGHDN; CDR2 reads FVKESK. The CDR3 extends over 12 amino acids. The ends were cut back, 2 bases at V and 4 bases at J, with 5 bases in the middle. The CDR3 DNA is TGTGCCAGCAGCCAAATGACCTATGGCTACACCTTC. Amino acids: CASSQMTYGYTF.

The chain links TRBV21-1 to TRBJ2-2; TRBD2 is the table's D call and was not checked against the DNA. TRBV21-1 is reported as a pseudogene. The CDR3 is made up of 19 amino acids. DNA of the CDR3: TGTGCCAGCAGCAAAGTAGGGCGGTCCGGACGGGGGGGAACCGGGGAGCTGTTTTTT. Translating gives CASSKVGRSGRGGTGELFF.

The genes are TRBV29-1 and TRBJ1-4; 7 bases map to TRBD1. Germline V gives CDR1 SQVTM, CDR2 ANQGSEA. The V and J ends lost 4 bases and 7 bases, in that order; junction bases with no gene match: 9. The CDR3 runs 14 residues. In nucleotides, the CDR3 is TGCAGCGTTGTTTCGGGCAGGGGGACTGAAAAACTGTTTTTT. Protein sequence: CSVVSGRGTEKLFF.

The rearrangement links TRBV10-3 to TRBJ2-3; TRBD2 aligns across 10 bases. This CDR3 has 15 residues. V dropped 7 bases and J dropped 5; count of bases not matched to a gene: 9. Germline values: CDR1 ENHRY, CDR2 SYGVKD. The CDR3 reads CAIKRSSGGEDTQYF. The CDR3 DNA sequence: TGTGCCATCAAGAGGTCTAGCGGGGGTGAAGATACGCAGTATTTT.

This chain uses TRBV5-1 with TRBJ2-3; 11 nucleotides match TRBD2. This CDR3 region has 16 residues. V dropped 4 bases and J dropped 4; count of bases not matched to a gene: 8. In germline, CDR1 is SGHRS, CDR2 YFSETQ. The CDR3 is CASSIDSGGAADTQYF. The CDR3 DNA follows: TGCGCCAGCAGCATCGATAGCGGGGGGGCGGCAGATACGCAGTATTTT. The complete variable domain, with remaining parts taken from reference TRBV5-1 and TRBJ2-3, reads KAGVTQTPRYLIKTRGQQVTLSCSPISGHRSVSWYQQTPGQGLQFLFEYFSETQRNKGNFPGRFSGRQFSNSRSEMNVSTLELGDSALYLCASSIDSGGAADTQYFGPGTRLTVL.

J is TRBJ2-7 and V is TRBV7-8; either TRBD1 or TRBD2 may supply D (5 bases each). The CDR3 covers 12 residues. V shed 6 bases and J shed 7 bases, with 13 bases lying between them. Per the germline V gene, CDR1 is SGHVS and CDR2 is FQNEAQ. The CDR3 here is CASREGPREQYV. DNA for the CDR3: TGTGCCAGCAGAGAGGGGCCGCGGGAGCAGTACGTC.

V usage is TRBV11-2 and J usage is TRBJ2-7; possibly TRBD1 for D (5 bases). CDR1 SGHAT and CDR2 FQNNGV come from the germline V gene. Trimming stripped 1 base from V and 5 bases from J, with 12 bases between. This CDR3 is 14 amino acids long. CDR3 DNA: TGTGCCAGCAGCTTAGTTTCCCAGGGCGACGAGCAGTACTTC. Translated: CASSLVSQGDEQYF.

Only a few counts were recorded for this clone. This chain uses TRBV5-4 with TRBJ1-5; D remains ambiguous. Trimming cost V 0 bases and J 7 bases, with 5 bases left between them. Germline values: CDR1 SGHNT, CDR2 YYREEE (reference sequence). This CDR3 has 12 residues. This chain's CDR3 is CASSLDSQPQHF. CDR3 nucleotides: TGTGCCAGCAGCTTGGATTCGCAGCCCCAGCATTTT.

This clone occurred many times. The rearrangement links TRBV19 to TRBJ2-7, with a possible D match to TRBD2 (5 bases). CDR3 size: 13 residues. The germline V and J ends were trimmed by 5 bases and 5 bases, with 13 bases remaining between them. Germline-derived CDR1 and CDR2 are LNHDA and SQIVND (reference sequence). CDR3 protein: CASSSGNFDEQYF. DNA of the CDR3: TGTGCCAGTAGTTCCGGGAATTTCGACGAGCAGTACTTC.

The chain employs TRBV5-5 and TRBJ2-7; either TRBD1 or TRBD2 may supply D (5 bases each). The CDR3 totals 17 residues. The germline gives CDR1 SGHKS, CDR2 YYEKEE (reference sequence). V was shortened by 5 bases and J by 1 base, with 22 bases between the two germline ends. This CDR3 reads CASSSNPGQGRSYEQYF. The CDR3 DNA reads as TGTGCCAGCAGTTCAAACCCGGGGCAGGGTAGGTCCTACGAGCAGTACTTC.

The chain joins TRBV6-5 to TRBJ1-1, with TRBD1 matching over 7 bases. V was clipped by 6 bases and J by 10 bases; unmatched bases: 11. The CDR3 consists of 13 residues. Germline CDR1 and CDR2: MNHEY and SVGAGI. The DNA for the CDR3 is TGTGCCAGCAGGTCATCTCAGGGGGTATCAGCTTTCTTT. Its translation is CASRSSQGVSAFF.

The chain carries TRBV2 and TRBJ2-7; 8 bases agree with TRBD2. This CDR3 is 14 amino acids long. Losses at the gene ends were 3 bases for V and 5 bases for J; bases not matched to a gene: 6. From germline, CDR1 is SNHLY and CDR2 FYNNEI. Here the CDR3 reads CASSDPGGPHEQYF. DNA of the CDR3: TGTGCCAGCAGTGATCCGGGGGGGCCCCACGAGCAGTACTTC.

With regard to this clone: One end of the junction does not line up with germline, which may come from a read error. The J gene is TRBJ1-2, the V gene TRBV5-8; possibly TRBD1 for D (5 bases). The CDR3 consists of 15 residues. CDR1 and CDR2 from the germline V gene are SGHTS and YDEGEE. Here the CDR3 DNA reads TGTGCCAGCAGCTTGTACGACGCGGGGGAAAATTGGGTGCTCTTC. Amino acid sequence: CASSLYDAGENWVLF.

The chain links TRBV5-1 to TRBJ1-1; D is unresolved. The V and J ends lost 1 base and 1 base respectively, with 11 bases between them. Germline V gene data show CDR1 as SGHRS and CDR2 as YFSETQ. The CDR3 consists of 15 residues. The CDR3 bases are TGCGCCAGCAGCTTGTCGGTTAGGCAGAACACTGAAGCTTTCTTT. Translated, it gives CASSLSVRQNTEAFF.

The chain's CDR3 is CASSQNSSGQGTYEQYV. The CDR3 DNA is TGTGCCAGCAGCCAAAATTCATCCGGACAGGGCACCTACGAGCAGTACGTC. V is TRBV7-3 and J is TRBJ2-7, with TRBD1 matching 8 bases. The CDR3 length is 17 residues. Germline CDR1 and CDR2: SGHTA and FQGTGA. The V segment lost 5 bases and the J segment 2 bases; nucleotides outside the gene matches: 14.

The V and J genes are TRBV25-1 and TRBJ1-1; D is unresolved. V shed 3 bases and J shed 0 bases, with 2 bases lying between them. The CDR3 contains 12 residues. Germline V gene data show CDR1 as MGHDK and CDR2 as SYGVNS. CDR3 nucleotide sequence: TGTGCCAGCAGTGAGGTGAACACTGAAGCTTTCTTT. Translated, it gives CASSEVNTEAFF.

This clone was found once. V is TRBV4-2 and J is TRBJ2-6; D unresolved. CDR1 and CDR2 from the germline V gene are LGHNA and YNFKEQ. CDR3 length: 14 amino acids. The V gene lost 6 bases and the J gene lost 3 bases, with 9 bases spanning the gap. CDR3 amino acids: CASRAALGANVLTF. CDR3 sequence (DNA): TGTGCCAGCAGAGCAGCCCTTGGGGCCAACGTCCTGACTTTC.

The chain has TRBV30 and TRBJ2-7; the D gene is possibly TRBD2 (5 bases). The V and J ends lost 2 bases and 3 bases respectively, with 17 bases between them. The CDR3 sequence is 15 residues long. CDR1 is GTSNPN, CDR2 SVGIG, per germline (reference sequence). In DNA form, the CDR3 reads TGTGCCTGGAGTTCTCAGAACTTCGGACTCTACGAGCAGTACTTC. It codes for CAWSSQNFGLYEQYF.